The 6 T cell receptor beta chains reported below all come from one sample, sequenced in a study of T cell repertoires in cytomegalovirus infection. A single record per CDR3 protein comes from TCRdb applying MiXCR to the reads. Of approximately 910,000 distinct CDR3 sequences in the sample, roughly 30% were seen once. These receptors lack a known antigen. The sequencing here drew on cultured CD8+ T cells from PBMCs, taken from culture after CMV antigen stimulation. Receptors originate from a human donor in good health (CMV status not recorded). Some clones in this sample may be carry-over from other donors' samples.

This clonotype was counted ten times or more. The chain couples TRBV12-3 or TRBV12-4 to TRBJ2-2, with D possibly TRBD1 on 5 matching bases. The CDR3 has 16 residues. Trimming removed 5 bases at V and 0 bases at J, with 13 bases between. The CDR3 sequence is CASSPDTLPNTGELFF. CDR3 nucleotide sequence: TGTGCCAGCAGTCCGGACACCCTTCCGAACACCGGGGAGCTGTTTTTT.

The chain couples TRBV29-1 to TRBJ2-5; tentatively, D is TRBD1 (6 bases). Trimming took 3 bases from V and 7 from J, leaving 15 bases between them. Germline CDR1 reads SQVTM; CDR2 reads ANQGSEA. The CDR3 extends over 13 amino acids. CDR3 loop: CSVEYRDVGTQYF. The CDR3 DNA reads as TGCAGCGTTGAGTACAGGGATGTTGGGACCCAGTACTTC.

The V gene is TRBV7-2, the J gene TRBJ2-7, with 11 bases aligning to TRBD2. The CDR3 has 15 residues. The germline V gene encodes CDR1 SGHTA and CDR2 FQGNSA. J lost 3 bases, V lost 3 bases, and 4 bases had no gene match. In DNA, the CDR3 is TGTGCCAGCAGCTTTACTAGCGGGGGATTCTACGAGCAGTACGTC. It encodes CASSFTSGGFYEQYV.

The table lists this clonotype with a few counts. This chain joins TRBV12-3 or TRBV12-4 and TRBJ1-1, with unresolved D. The CDR3 spans 14 residues. V lost 4 bases and J 0 bases, leaving 9 bases between the germline ends. Here the CDR3 reads CASSSRVMNTEAFF. The CDR3 nucleotides read TGTGCCAGCAGTTCCAGAGTCATGAACACTGAAGCTTTCTTT.

This clonotype was seen only a few times. The chain has TRBV13 and TRBJ2-3; 9 bases align to TRBD1. From germline, CDR1 is PRHDT and CDR2 FYEKMQ (reference sequence). This CDR3 is built from 16 residues. Trimming cost V 2 bases and J 4 bases; bases outside gene matches: 7. The CDR3 DNA reads TGTGCCAGCAGCTTAACTACAGGGGGCGTAGCAGATACGCAGTATTTT. Residues: CASSLTTGGVADTQYF.

The chain links TRBV7-6 to TRBJ1-5, with D unresolved. Deletions cut 1 base from V and 7 bases from J, with 8 bases between. Germline V gene data show CDR1 as SGHVS and CDR2 as FNYEAQ. This CDR3 is built from 13 residues. The CDR3 nucleotides read TGTGCCAGCAGCTTAGTAGACGGGCAGCCCCAGCATTTT. This encodes CASSLVDGQPQHF.